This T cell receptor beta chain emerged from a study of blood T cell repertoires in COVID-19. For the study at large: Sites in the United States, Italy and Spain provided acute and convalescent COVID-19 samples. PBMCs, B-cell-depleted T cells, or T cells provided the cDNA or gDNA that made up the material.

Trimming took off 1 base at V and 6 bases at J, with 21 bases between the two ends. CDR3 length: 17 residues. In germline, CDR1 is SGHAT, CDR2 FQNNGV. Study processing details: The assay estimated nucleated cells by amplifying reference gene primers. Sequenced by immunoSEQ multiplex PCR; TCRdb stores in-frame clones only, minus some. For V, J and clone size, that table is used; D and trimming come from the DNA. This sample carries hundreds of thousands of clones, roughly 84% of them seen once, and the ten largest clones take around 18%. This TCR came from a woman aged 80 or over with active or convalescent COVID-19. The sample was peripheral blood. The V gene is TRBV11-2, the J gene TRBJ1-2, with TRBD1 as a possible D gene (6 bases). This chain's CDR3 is CASSLVRGDLGPHGYTF. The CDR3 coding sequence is TGTGCCAGCAGCTTAGTCAGGGGCGACTTAGGTCCACATGGCTACACCTTC.